The subject of this entry is one T cell receptor (beta chain). Its antigen remains unidentified. The data were produced by immunoSEQ multiplex PCR, yet TCRdb's version contains in-frame clones alone and is incomplete. The repertoire consists of 50,000 to 75,000 clones, with about 88% occurring once and the leading ten covering approximately 0.54%. The data originate from a study of OX40 agonist ivuxolimab in advanced cancers. Study overall: Patient treatment consisted of intravenous ivuxolimab administration every 2 weeks at 0.01 to 10 mg/kg. The study enrolled dose-escalation patients with hepatocellular carcinoma, melanoma, renal cell or head and neck cancer. Whole-study results and caveats: Expanded clones were, on average, more numerous among CD8+ T cells than CD4+.

V lost 1 base and J lost 3; bases outside the gene matches: 8. CDR1 SGDLS and CDR2 YYNGEE come from the germline V gene. This CDR3 spans 17 amino acids. Sequencing was performed on CD4+ or CD8+ T cells sorted from blood, taken in a trial of the OX40 agonist ivuxolimab. The sequence was obtained from an adult with an advanced solid tumor such as melanoma, head and neck, liver or kidney cancer. The rearrangement links TRBV9 to TRBJ1-4; 8 bases line up with TRBD1. The chain's CDR3 is CASSVTPGGGSNEKLFF. In DNA, the CDR3 is TGTGCCAGCAGCGTAACTCCAGGGGGCGGGTCTAATGAAAAACTGTTTTTT.